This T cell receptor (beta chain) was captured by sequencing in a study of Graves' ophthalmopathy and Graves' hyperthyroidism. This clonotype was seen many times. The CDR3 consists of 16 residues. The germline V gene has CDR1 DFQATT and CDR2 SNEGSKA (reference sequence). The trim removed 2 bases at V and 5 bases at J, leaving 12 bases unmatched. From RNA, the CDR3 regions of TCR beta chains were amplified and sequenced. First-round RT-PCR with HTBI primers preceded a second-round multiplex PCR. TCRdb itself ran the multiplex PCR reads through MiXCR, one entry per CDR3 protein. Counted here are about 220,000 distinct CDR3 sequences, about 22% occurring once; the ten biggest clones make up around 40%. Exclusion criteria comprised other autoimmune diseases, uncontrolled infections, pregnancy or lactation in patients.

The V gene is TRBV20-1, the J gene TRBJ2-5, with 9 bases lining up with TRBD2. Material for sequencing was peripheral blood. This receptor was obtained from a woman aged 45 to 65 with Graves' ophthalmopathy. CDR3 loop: CSARNFESSGTETQYF. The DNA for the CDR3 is TGCAGTGCTAGAAATTTTGAATCTAGCGGGACTGAGACCCAGTACTTC.